The clone carrying this T cell receptor (beta chain) has more than one count but fewer than ten. Its antigen is unknown. This sample was included in a study of human T cells and chemical hapten exposure. Study in general: Cases of alopecia areata, totalis or universalis occurred in a predominantly female patient group. The study, taken as a whole, reports: Relative to controls, expanded TCRs formed significantly more large CDR3 similarity clusters. No alteration of TCRs above 1 in 1000 frequency was seen with DPC sensitization.

Specified time point: patch test 2, 6 weeks after DPC sensitization. The treatment: therapeutic diphenylcyclopropenone sensitization with weekly scalp DPC. Germline V gives CDR1 MNHNS, CDR2 SASEGT. V gave up 10 bases and J gave up 9 bases, with 16 bases separating them. The CDR3 runs to 12 residues. TCRdb re-called the RACE reads with MiXCR, one entry per CDR3 protein. The sample includes approximately 100,000 distinct CDR3 sequences, roughly 9% of them seen just once. This sequence originates from a woman aged 40 to 49 with alopecia areata. Some clones in this sample may be carry-over from other donors' samples. Sequencing used whole blood, obtained in connection with sensitization to the hapten diphenylcyclopropenone (DPC). The chain employs TRBV6-1 and TRBJ2-1, with D perhaps TRBD1 or TRBD2 (6 bases each). CDR3 sequence (DNA): TGTGCCACCGAGGGGGGTAGCCCTGAGCAGTTCTTC. It specifies CATEGGSPEQFF.